Following are 14 T cell receptor beta chains from one sample sequenced in a study of blood T cell repertoires in COVID-19. TCRdb keeps only in-frame clones here, not all; method: immunoSEQ multiplex PCR. This sample has roughly 200,000 clones, with about nine tenths found just once. Sequencing was performed on PBMCs or T cells enriched from blood (not recorded which). These receptors all come from a man aged 25-45 years in a cohort exposed to, infected with or recovered from COVID-19 (not recorded which).

The V gene is TRBV11-2, the J gene TRBJ1-2; 8 bases match TRBD1. The trim removed 6 bases at V and 2 bases at J, leaving 11 bases unmatched. CDR3 length: 16 residues. CDR1 SGHAT and CDR2 FQNNGV come from the germline V gene. The CDR3 nucleotides read TGTGCCAGCAGATCCCTTAGGACAGGGTTGAACTATGGCTACACCTTC. Translation gives CASRSLRTGLNYGYTF.

The rearrangement joins TRBV5-1 to TRBJ1-4; a possible D gene is TRBD1 (6 bases). The CDR3 runs 15 residues. V shed 4 bases and J shed 4 bases, with 14 bases lying between them. Germline V gene lookup returns CDR1 SGHRS and CDR2 YFSETQ. The CDR3 reads CASSLEWGRNEKLFF. The CDR3 coding sequence is TGCGCCAGCAGCCTGGAGTGGGGGCGTAATGAAAAACTGTTTTTT.

The V gene is TRBV4-3, the J gene TRBJ1-4; 10 bases agree with TRBD1. Germline lookup yields CDR1 LGHNA and CDR2 YSLEER. The CDR3 contains 17 residues. Trimming removed 4 bases from V and 1 base from J; junction bases left unmatched: 6. As DNA, the CDR3 is TGCGCCAGCAGCCCCCGAGGACAGGGGGAAACTAATGAAAAACTGTTTTTT. It codes for CASSPRGQGETNEKLFF.

The V call is TRBV28, the J call TRBJ2-4, with 9 bases matching TRBD1. The CDR3 has 14 amino acids. From germline, CDR1 is MDHEN and CDR2 SYDVKM. The trim removed 2 bases at V and 8 bases at J, leaving 4 bases unmatched. The CDR3 loop reads CASSLPTGGDIQYF. The CDR3 DNA reads as TGTGCCAGCAGTTTACCGACAGGGGGGGACATTCAGTACTTC.

The J gene is TRBJ1-5, the V gene TRBV2; TRBD1 aligns across 8 bases. V dropped 9 bases and J dropped 2; count of bases not matched to a gene: 0. CDR3 length: 12 amino acids. Germline V gene lookup returns CDR1 SNHLY and CDR2 FYNNEI. The chain's CDR3 is CARGQGNQPQHF. The CDR3 nucleotides read TGTGCCAGGGGACAGGGCAATCAGCCCCAGCATTTT.

The chain uses TRBV7-2 and TRBJ2-5; 10 nucleotides line up with TRBD1. CDR1 and CDR2 (germline): SGHTA, FQGNSA. This CDR3 contains 15 residues. The J segment lost 5 bases and the V segment lost 4 bases, leaving 7 bases of the junction unmatched. This chain's CDR3 is CASSSDRGYGETQYF. Here the CDR3 DNA reads TGTGCCAGCAGCTCGGACAGGGGGTATGGGGAGACCCAGTACTTC.

V and J are TRBV19 and TRBJ1-5; TRBD1 matches at 9 bases. CDR3 length equals 14 residues. V lost 4 bases and J lost 7; bases outside the gene matches: 5. Looked up from germline, CDR1 is LNHDA and CDR2 is SQIVND (reference sequence). The CDR3 loop reads CASSTTGGVQPQHF. The CDR3 nucleotides are TGTGCCAGTAGTACTACAGGGGGCGTCCAGCCCCAGCATTTT. Full variable domain (outside the CDR3, taken from reference TRBV19 and TRBJ1-5): DGGITQSPKYLFRKEGQNVTLSCEQNLNHDAMYWYRQDPGQGLRLIYYSQIVNDFQKGDIAEGYSVSREKKESFPLTVTSAQKNPTAFYLCASSTTGGVQPQHFGDGTRLSIL.

This clone is a singleton in its sample. The chain recombines TRBV9 with TRBJ2-1; 7 bases are a match to TRBD1. Germline CDR1 reads SGDLS; CDR2 reads YYNGEE. Trimming removed 0 bases from V and 9 bases from J; junction bases left unmatched: 6. The CDR3 has 14 residues. The CDR3 bases are TGTGCCAGCAGCGTAGCTGAAACAGGGGTTGAGCAGTTCTTC. It translates to CASSVAETGVEQFF.

The table lists this clone with a count of one. The chain carries TRBV3-1 (or the pseudogene TRBV3-2) and TRBJ2-1, with TRBD2 identical over 13 bases. Germline assignment: CDR1 LGHDT and CDR2 YNNKEL (reference sequence). This CDR3 is built from 16 residues. V was clipped by 5 bases and J by 5 bases; unmatched bases: 6. CDR3 DNA: TGTGCCAGCAGCGAATCCGGACTAGCGGGAGACAATGAGCAGTTCTTC. It is translated as CASSESGLAGDNEQFF.

This chain links TRBV15 with TRBJ1-5, with D possibly matching TRBD1 (5 bases). V lost 5 bases to trimming and J lost 1 base, with 12 bases between them. Per germline, CDR1 LNHNV and CDR2 YYDKDF (reference sequence). The CDR3 extends over 15 amino acids. This chain's CDR3 is CATSPNRISNQPQHF. CDR3 sequence (DNA): TGTGCCACCAGCCCAAACAGGATAAGCAATCAGCCCCAGCATTTT. Drawing the rest from reference TRBV15 and TRBJ1-5, the complete variable domain is DAMVIQNPRYQVTQFGKPVTLSCSQTLNHNVMYWYQQKSSQAPKLLFHYYDKDFNNEADTPDNFQSRRPNTSFCFLDIRSPGLGDTAMYLCATSPNRISNQPQHFGDGTRLSIL.

This chain connects TRBV4-1 to TRBJ1-5, with no clear D. The CDR3 runs 14 residues. Germline values: CDR1 MGHRA, CDR2 YSYEKL. Trimming left V 0 bases short and J 5 bases short, with 8 bases between. CDR3: CASSQEVRDQPQHF. The CDR3 nucleotides are TGCGCCAGCAGCCAAGAGGTGAGAGATCAGCCCCAGCATTTT.

The V and J genes are TRBV7-9 and TRBJ2-5, with D perhaps TRBD1 (6 bases). The germline V and J ends were trimmed by 7 bases and 2 bases, with 17 bases remaining between them. The CDR3 is made up of 15 amino acids. Germline V lookup: CDR1 SEHNR, CDR2 FQNEAQ (reference sequence). CDR3 amino acids: CASILTRGKQETQYF. The CDR3 nucleotides read TGTGCCAGCATCCTCACAAGGGGGAAGCAAGAGACCCAGTACTTC.

V is TRBV28 and J is TRBJ1-1; 8 bases fit TRBD1. The CDR3 loop spans 14 amino acids. CDR1 is MDHEN and CDR2 is SYDVKM in the germline V gene. V trimming: 2 bases; J trimming: 4 bases; junction bases outside the gene matches: 3. In DNA form, the CDR3 reads TGTGCCAGCAGTTTAGGGACAGGAGGCACTGAAGCTTTCTTT. This translates into CASSLGTGGTEAFF. Combining the CDR3 with reference TRBV28 and TRBJ1-1 gives the whole variable domain DVKVTQSSRYLVKRTGEKVFLECVQDMDHENMFWYRQDPGLGLRLIYFSYDVKMKEKGDIPEGYSVSREKKERFSLILESASTNQTSMYLCASSLGTGGTEAFFGQGTRLTVV.

This clone was seen more than once but under ten times. This sequence joins TRBV4-3 and TRBJ1-3; the D gene is possibly TRBD1 (5 bases). The CDR3 totals 17 residues. Germline V gene lookup returns CDR1 LGHNA and CDR2 YSLEER. The germline V and J ends were trimmed by 4 bases and 2 bases, with 18 bases remaining between them. CDR3 nucleotides: TGCGCCAGCAGCCCAGGCGGGGGGGGAATGACTGGAAACACCATATATTTT. This sequence encodes CASSPGGGGMTGNTIYF.